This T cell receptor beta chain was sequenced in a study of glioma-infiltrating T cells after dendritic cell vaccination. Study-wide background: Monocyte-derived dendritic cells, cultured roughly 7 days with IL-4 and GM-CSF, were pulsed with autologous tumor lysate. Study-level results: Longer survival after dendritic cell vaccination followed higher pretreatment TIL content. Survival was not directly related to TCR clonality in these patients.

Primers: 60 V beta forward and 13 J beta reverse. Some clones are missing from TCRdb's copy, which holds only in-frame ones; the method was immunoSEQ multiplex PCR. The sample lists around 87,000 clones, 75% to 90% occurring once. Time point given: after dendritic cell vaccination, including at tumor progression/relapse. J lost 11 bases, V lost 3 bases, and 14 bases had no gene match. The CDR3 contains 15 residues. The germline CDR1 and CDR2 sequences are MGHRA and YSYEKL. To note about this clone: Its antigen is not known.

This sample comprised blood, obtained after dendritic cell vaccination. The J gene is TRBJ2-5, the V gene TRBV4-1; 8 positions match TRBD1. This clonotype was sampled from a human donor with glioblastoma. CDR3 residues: CASSHGSGGLGEQYF. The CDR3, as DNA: TGCGCCAGCAGCCACGGATCAGGGGGCCTCGGGGAGCAGTACTTC.